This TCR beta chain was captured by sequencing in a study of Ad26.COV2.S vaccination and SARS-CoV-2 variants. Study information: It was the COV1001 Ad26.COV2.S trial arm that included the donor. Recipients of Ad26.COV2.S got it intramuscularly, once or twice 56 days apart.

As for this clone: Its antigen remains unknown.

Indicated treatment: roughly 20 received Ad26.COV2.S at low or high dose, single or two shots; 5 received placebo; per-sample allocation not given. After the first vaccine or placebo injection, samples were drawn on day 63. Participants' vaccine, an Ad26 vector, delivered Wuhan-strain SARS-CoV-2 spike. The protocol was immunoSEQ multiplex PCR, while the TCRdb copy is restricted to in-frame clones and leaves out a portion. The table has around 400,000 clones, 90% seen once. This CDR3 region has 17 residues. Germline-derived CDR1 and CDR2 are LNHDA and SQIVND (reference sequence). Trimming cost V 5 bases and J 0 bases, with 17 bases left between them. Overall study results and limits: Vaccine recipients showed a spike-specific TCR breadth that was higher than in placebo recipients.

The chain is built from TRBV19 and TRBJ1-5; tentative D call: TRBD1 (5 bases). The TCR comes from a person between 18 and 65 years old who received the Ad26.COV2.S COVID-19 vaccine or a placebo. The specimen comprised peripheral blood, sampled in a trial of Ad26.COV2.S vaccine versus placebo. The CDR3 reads CASSFGPEGLSNQPQHF. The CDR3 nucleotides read TGTGCCAGTAGTTTTGGACCCGAGGGGCTTAGCAATCAGCCCCAGCATTTT. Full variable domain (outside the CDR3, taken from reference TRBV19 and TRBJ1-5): DGGITQSPKYLFRKEGQNVTLSCEQNLNHDAMYWYRQDPGQGLRLIYYSQIVNDFQKGDIAEGYSVSREKKESFPLTVTSAQKNPTAFYLCASSFGPEGLSNQPQHFGDGTRLSIL.